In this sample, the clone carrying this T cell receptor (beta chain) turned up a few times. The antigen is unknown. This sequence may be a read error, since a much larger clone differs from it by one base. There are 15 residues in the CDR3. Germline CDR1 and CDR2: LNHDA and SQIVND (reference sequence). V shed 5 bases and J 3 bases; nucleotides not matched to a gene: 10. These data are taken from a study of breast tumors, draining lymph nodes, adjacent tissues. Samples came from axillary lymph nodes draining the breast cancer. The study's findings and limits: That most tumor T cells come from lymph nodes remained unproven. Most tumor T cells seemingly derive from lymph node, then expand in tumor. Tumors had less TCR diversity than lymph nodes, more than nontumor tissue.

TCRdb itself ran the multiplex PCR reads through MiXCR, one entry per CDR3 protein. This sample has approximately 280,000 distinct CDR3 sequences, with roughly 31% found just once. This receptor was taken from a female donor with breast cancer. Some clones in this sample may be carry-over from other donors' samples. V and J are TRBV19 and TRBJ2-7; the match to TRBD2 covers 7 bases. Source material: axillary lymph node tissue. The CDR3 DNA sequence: TGTGCCAGTAGTTCCCTGCCTAGCGGAGGCTACGAGCAGTACTTC. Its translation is CASSSLPSGGYEQYF.